Below, 16 T cell receptor beta chains from the same sample are listed, as sequenced in a study of T cells in Graves' hyperthyroidism and ophthalmopathy. From RNA transcripts, TCR beta CDR3 regions were amplified. With the HTBI primer set, the TCR CDR3 went through a first round of RT-PCR. TCRdb fed the multiplex PCR reads into MiXCR, producing one record per CDR3 protein. The table has 500,000 or so distinct CDR3 sequences, approximately 17% seen once; the top ten hold roughly a sixth. Input material: blood. The receptors stem from a woman in her late teens or twenties with Graves' ophthalmopathy.

For this clonotype: This may arise from a read error, as a much more abundant clone is one base away. The rearrangement uses TRBV7-2 and TRBJ2-3; no clear D gene. In germline, CDR1 is SGHTA, CDR2 FQGNSA. Trimming took off 8 bases at V and 2 bases at J, with 20 bases between the two ends. There are 16 residues in the CDR3. The CDR3 bases are TGTGCCAGCGCCCTGACCCCTACAGAGCCCACAGATACGCAGTATTTT. This encodes CASALTPTEPTDTQYF.

This chain joins TRBV28 and TRBJ2-2; a possible D gene is TRBD2 (6 bases). This CDR3 is built from 12 residues. Per the germline V gene, CDR1 is MDHEN and CDR2 is SYDVKM. Trimming removed 8 bases from V and 8 bases from J, with 12 bases in between. CDR3 loop: CASGGYGGELFF. In nucleotides, the CDR3 is TGTGCCAGCGGGGGGTACGGTGGGGAGCTGTTTTTT.

This clonotype was observed at least ten times. V and J are TRBV7-8 and TRBJ2-3; 8 positions agree with TRBD2. The CDR3 runs 17 residues. V gave up 5 bases and J gave up 0 bases; unmatched junction bases: 10. Germline V gives CDR1 SGHVS, CDR2 FQNEAQ. The CDR3 region has the DNA TGTGCCAGCAGCCCGTCAGCGGGGGACCCTAGCACAGATACGCAGTATTTT. Amino acids: CASSPSAGDPSTDTQYF.

This clonotype was detected ten times or more. The gene calls are TRBV27 and TRBJ2-5; the D gene is possibly TRBD1 (6 bases). V lost 5 bases to trimming and J lost 5 bases, with 12 bases between them. CDR1 is MNHEY, CDR2 SMNVEV, per germline (reference sequence). The CDR3 contains 13 residues. The CDR3, as DNA: TGTGCCAGCAGTCCCCAGGGGAGTGAGACCCAGTACTTC. Its translation is CASSPQGSETQYF.

The rearrangement links TRBV28 to TRBJ1-5, with D maybe TRBD1 (5 bases). Germline CDR1 reads MDHEN; CDR2 reads SYDVKM. The CDR3 is 14 residues long. V dropped 8 bases and J dropped 0 bases, with 11 bases sitting between them. DNA of the CDR3: TGTGCCAGCGACAGAACTTATAGCAATCAGCCCCAGCATTTT. Translating it yields CASDRTYSNQPQHF.

The chain uses TRBV5-6 and TRBJ1-3, with TRBD1 as a possible D gene (6 bases). The germline V gene encodes CDR1 SGHDT and CDR2 YYEEEE. The ends were cut back, 0 bases at V and 4 bases at J, with 20 bases in the middle. The CDR3 length is 18 residues. DNA for the CDR3: TGTGCCAGCAGCTTGGTCGGGGGGGCCCCTCGGAGAGGAAACACCATATATTTT. Its protein product is CASSLVGGAPRRGNTIYF.

This clonotype was seen ten or more times. The V call is TRBV20-1, the J call TRBJ1-1, with D perhaps matching TRBD1 (6 bases). Between the trimmed V and J ends, which lost 3 bases and 3 bases, there was a span of 14 bases. From germline, CDR1 is DFQATT and CDR2 SNEGSKA (reference sequence). The CDR3 extends over 14 amino acids. In DNA form, the CDR3 reads TGCAGTGCTAGTGGGGGGGCGGTGGACACTGAAGCTTTCTTT. Its translation is CSASGGAVDTEAFF.

The chain uses TRBV7-9 and TRBJ1-1; D possibly corresponds to TRBD1 (5 bases). V was clipped by 5 bases and J by 8 bases, with 12 bases between them. Germline loops: CDR1 SEHNR, CDR2 FQNEAQ (reference sequence). This CDR3 region has 12 residues. The CDR3 reads CASSEGGDEAFF. CDR3 in DNA: TGTGCCAGCAGCGAAGGCGGGGACGAAGCTTTCTTT.

This clonotype was seen ten or more times. V is TRBV30 and J is TRBJ2-5, with TRBD2 matching 12 bases. Germline V gene lookup returns CDR1 GTSNPN and CDR2 SVGIG (reference sequence). Germline trimming cut 5 bases from V and 5 bases from J; bases unmatched to any gene: 6. This CDR3 is built from 14 residues. The CDR3 coding sequence is TGTGCCTGGGGACTAGCGGGGCCCCGGGAGACCCAGTACTTC. Translated, it gives CAWGLAGPRETQYF.

The genes are TRBV19 and TRBJ1-1; D is unresolved. The CDR3 runs to 14 residues. Germline loops: CDR1 LNHDA, CDR2 SQIVND (reference sequence). V lost 5 bases and J 3 bases, leaving 13 bases between the germline ends. CDR3 bases: TGTGCCAGTAGTGACGGGGTATGGGACACTGAAGCTTTCTTT. Encoded protein: CASSDGVWDTEAFF.

This clonotype has only a few counts. The chain joins TRBV20-1 to TRBJ1-4; possibly TRBD1 for D (5 bases). The CDR3 has 13 residues. Germline values: CDR1 DFQATT, CDR2 SNEGSKA (reference sequence). V was pared by 0 bases and J by 8 bases, with 10 bases between. CDR3 sequence reads: CSARDIGDEKLFF. Written as DNA, the CDR3 is TGCAGTGCTAGAGATATAGGGGACGAAAAACTGTTTTTT.

This clonotype has ten or more counts. The chain is built from TRBV27 and TRBJ2-2, with 15 positions matching TRBD2. The V gene's germline CDR1 is MNHEY and CDR2 SMNVEV (reference sequence). This CDR3 comprises 18 residues. V dropped 6 bases and J dropped 1; count of bases not matched to a gene: 6. CDR3 bases: TGTGCCAGCAGGCCTCCGGGACTAGCGGGAGGGAACACCGGGGAGCTGTTTTTT. It is translated as CASRPPGLAGGNTGELFF.

The chain couples TRBV10-3 to TRBJ2-5; the match to TRBD2 covers 9 bases. The V gene end was trimmed by 10 bases and the J gene end by 5 bases; junction bases not matched to a gene: 14. The CDR3 totals 15 residues. From germline, CDR1 is ENHRY and CDR2 SYGVKD. The CDR3 nucleotides read TGTGCCACGTCCCGAGAGGCGGGGGGGCCGGAGACCCAGTACTTC. Protein sequence: CATSREAGGPETQYF.

The rearrangement links TRBV6-5 to TRBJ1-2; D call uncertain. The CDR3 is 13 amino acids. CDR1 is MNHEY, CDR2 SVGAGI, per germline. Trimming cost V 2 bases and J 6 bases, with 10 bases left between them. CDR3 nucleotides: TGTGCCAGCAGTTACAGGGATGTGGATGGCTACACCTTC. Residues: CASSYRDVDGYTF.

The chain links TRBV5-5 to TRBJ2-3, with 8 bases fitting TRBD2. This CDR3 is 14 amino acids long. V shed 4 bases and J 6 bases; nucleotides not matched to a gene: 7. CDR1 SGHKS and CDR2 YYEKEE come from the germline V gene (reference sequence). As DNA, the CDR3 is TGTGCCAGCAGCCGCGGACTAGCATCGGATACGCAGTATTTT. It encodes CASSRGLASDTQYF.

The CDR3 DNA sequence: TGTGCCAGCAGTGTGACTGCGAGCTCCTACGAGCAGTACTTC. This sequence encodes CASSVTASSYEQYF. The chain recombines TRBV28 with TRBJ2-7; D is unresolved. This CDR3 contains 14 residues. The V gene's germline CDR1 is MDHEN and CDR2 SYDVKM. Trimming left V 5 bases short and J 0 bases short, with 11 bases between.